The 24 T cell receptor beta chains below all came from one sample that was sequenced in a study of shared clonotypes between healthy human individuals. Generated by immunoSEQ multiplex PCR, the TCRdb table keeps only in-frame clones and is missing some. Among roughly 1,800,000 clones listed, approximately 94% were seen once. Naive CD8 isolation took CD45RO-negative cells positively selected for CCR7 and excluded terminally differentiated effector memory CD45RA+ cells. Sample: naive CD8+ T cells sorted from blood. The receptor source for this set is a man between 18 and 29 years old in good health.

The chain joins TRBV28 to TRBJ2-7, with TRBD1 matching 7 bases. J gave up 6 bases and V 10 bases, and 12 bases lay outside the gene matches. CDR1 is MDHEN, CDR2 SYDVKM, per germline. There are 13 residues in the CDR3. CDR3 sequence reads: CATTETGYAEQYF. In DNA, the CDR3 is TGTGCCACCACAGAGACAGGGTATGCCGAGCAGTACTTC.

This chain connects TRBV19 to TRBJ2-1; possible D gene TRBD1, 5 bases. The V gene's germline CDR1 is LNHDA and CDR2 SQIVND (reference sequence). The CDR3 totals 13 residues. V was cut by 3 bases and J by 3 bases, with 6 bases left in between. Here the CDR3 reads CASSIQGYNEQFF. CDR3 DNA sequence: TGTGCCAGTAGTATTCAGGGCTACAATGAGCAGTTCTTC. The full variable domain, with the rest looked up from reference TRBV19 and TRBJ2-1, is DGGITQSPKYLFRKEGQNVTLSCEQNLNHDAMYWYRQDPGQGLRLIYYSQIVNDFQKGDIAEGYSVSREKKESFPLTVTSAQKNPTAFYLCASSIQGYNEQFFGPGTRLTVL.

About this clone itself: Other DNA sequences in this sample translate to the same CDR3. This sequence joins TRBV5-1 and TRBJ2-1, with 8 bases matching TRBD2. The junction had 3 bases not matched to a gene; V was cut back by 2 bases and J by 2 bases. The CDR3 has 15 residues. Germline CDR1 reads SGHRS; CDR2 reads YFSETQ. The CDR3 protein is CASSFAGGPYNEQFF. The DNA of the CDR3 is TGCGCCAGCAGCTTCGCGGGAGGCCCCTACAATGAGCAGTTCTTC.

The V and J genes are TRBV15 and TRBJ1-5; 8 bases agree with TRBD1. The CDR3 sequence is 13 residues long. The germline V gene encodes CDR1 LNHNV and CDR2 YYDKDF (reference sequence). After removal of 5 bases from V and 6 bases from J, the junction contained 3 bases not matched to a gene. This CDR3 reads CATSEGTGQPQHF. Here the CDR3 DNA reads TGTGCCACCAGCGAAGGGACAGGTCAGCCCCAGCATTTT. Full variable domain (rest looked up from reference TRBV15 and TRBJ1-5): DAMVIQNPRYQVTQFGKPVTLSCSQTLNHNVMYWYQQKSSQAPKLLFHYYDKDFNNEADTPDNFQSRRPNTSFCFLDIRSPGLGDTAMYLCATSEGTGQPQHFGDGTRLSIL.

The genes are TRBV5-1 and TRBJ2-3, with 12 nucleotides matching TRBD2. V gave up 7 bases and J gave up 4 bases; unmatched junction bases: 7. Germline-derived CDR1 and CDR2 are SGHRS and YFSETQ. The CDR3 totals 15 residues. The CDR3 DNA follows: TGCGCCAGCGCGACTAGCGGGAGCCTCGCAGATACGCAGTATTTT. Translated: CASATSGSLADTQYF.

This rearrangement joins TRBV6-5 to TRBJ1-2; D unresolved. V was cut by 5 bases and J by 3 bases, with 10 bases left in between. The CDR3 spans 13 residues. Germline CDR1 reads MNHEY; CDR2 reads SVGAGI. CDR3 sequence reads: CASSEWEDYGYTF. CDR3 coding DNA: TGTGCCAGCAGTGAATGGGAAGACTATGGCTACACCTTC.

In DNA form, the CDR3 reads TGTGCCATCAAGGCGGTGTCTAGCACAGATACGCAGTATTTT. Translating it yields CAIKAVSSTDTQYF. The rearrangement uses TRBV10-3 and TRBJ2-3; D unresolved. Germline V gene lookup returns CDR1 ENHRY and CDR2 SYGVKD. This CDR3 has 14 residues. The V and J ends lost 7 bases and 0 bases respectively, with 11 bases between them.

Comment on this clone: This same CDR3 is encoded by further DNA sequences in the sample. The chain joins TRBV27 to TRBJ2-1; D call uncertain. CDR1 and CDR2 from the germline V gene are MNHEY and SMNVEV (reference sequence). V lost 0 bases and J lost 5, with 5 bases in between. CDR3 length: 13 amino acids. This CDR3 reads CASSLSGNNEQFF. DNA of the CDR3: TGTGCCAGCAGTTTATCGGGCAACAATGAGCAGTTCTTC.

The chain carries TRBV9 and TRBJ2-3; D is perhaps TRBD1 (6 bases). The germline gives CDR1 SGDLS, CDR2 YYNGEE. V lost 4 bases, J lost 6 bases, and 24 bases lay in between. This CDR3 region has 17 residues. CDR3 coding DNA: TGTGCCAGCAGCCCAGCGGAGCTTGGGGGCAAAACGGATACGCAGTATTTT. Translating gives CASSPAELGGKTDTQYF.

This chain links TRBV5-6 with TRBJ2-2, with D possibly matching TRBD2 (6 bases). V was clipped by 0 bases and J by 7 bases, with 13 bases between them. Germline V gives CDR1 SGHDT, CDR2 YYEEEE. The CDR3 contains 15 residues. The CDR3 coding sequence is TGTGCCAGCAGCTTGGAATGGAGGGGTCACGGGGAGCTGTTTTTT. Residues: CASSLEWRGHGELFF. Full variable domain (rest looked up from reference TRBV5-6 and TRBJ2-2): DAGVTQSPTHLIKTRGQQVTLRCSPKSGHDTVSWYQQALGQGPQFIFQYYEEEERQRGNFPDRFSGHQFPNYSSELNVNALLLGDSALYLCASSLEWRGHGELFFGEGSRLTVL.

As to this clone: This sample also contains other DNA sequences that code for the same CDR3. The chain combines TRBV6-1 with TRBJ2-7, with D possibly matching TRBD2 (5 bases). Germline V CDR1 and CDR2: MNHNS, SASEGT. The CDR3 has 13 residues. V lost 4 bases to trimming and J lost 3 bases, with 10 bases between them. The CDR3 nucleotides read TGTGCCAGCAGTGCAGGACTTGACTACGAGCAGTACTTC. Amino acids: CASSAGLDYEQYF.

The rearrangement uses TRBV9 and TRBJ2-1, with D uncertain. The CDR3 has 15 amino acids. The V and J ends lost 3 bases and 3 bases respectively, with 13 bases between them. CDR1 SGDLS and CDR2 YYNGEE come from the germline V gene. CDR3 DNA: TGTGCCAGCAGCGAGAACAGTGATTTCTACAATGAGCAGTTCTTC. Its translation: CASSENSDFYNEQFF. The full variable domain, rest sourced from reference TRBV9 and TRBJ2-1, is DSGVTQTPKHLITATGQRVTLRCSPRSGDLSVYWYQQSLDQGLQFLIQYYNGEERAKGNILERFSAQQFPDLHSELNLSSLELGDSALYFCASSENSDFYNEQFFGPGTRLTVL.

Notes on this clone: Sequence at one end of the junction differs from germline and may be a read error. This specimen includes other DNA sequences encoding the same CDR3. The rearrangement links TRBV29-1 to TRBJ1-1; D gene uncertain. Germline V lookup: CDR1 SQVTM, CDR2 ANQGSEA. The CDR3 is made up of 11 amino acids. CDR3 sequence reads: CSFEGNTEAFF. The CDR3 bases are TGCAGCTTTGAGGGGAACACTGAAGCTTTCTTT.

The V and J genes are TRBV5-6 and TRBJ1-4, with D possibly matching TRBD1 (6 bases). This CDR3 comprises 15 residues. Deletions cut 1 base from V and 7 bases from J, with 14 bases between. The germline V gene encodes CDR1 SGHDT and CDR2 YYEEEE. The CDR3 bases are TGTGCCAGCAGCTTGCGGCGGGGGCGGGCTGAAAAACTGTTTTTT. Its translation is CASSLRRGRAEKLFF.

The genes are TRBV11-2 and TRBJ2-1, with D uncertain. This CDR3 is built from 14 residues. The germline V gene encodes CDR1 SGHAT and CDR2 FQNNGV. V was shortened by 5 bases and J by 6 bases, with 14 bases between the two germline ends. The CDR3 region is CASSHLSPLNEQFF. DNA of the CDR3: TGTGCCAGCAGCCATCTAAGCCCCCTCAATGAGCAGTTCTTC.

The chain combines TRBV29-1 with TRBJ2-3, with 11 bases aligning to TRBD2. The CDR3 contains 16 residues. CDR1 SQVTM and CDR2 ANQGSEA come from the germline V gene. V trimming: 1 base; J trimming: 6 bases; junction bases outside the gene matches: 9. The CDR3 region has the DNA TGCAGCGTTGAAGTTTATAGCGGGGGGGCGGTCGATACGCAGTATTTT. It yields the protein CSVEVYSGGAVDTQYF.

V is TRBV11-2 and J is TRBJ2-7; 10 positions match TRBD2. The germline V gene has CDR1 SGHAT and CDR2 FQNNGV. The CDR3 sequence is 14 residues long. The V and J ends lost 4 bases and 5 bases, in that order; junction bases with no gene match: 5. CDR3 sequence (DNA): TGTGCCAGCAGCTGGAGCGGGAGGGGCGACGAGCAGTACTTC. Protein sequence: CASSWSGRGDEQYF.

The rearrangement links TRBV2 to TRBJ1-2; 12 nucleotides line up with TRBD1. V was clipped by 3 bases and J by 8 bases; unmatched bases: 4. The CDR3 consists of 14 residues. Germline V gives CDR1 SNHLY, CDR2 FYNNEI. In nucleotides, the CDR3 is TGTGCCAGCAGTGAGGGGGACAGGGGGCTCGGCTACACCTTC. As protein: CASSEGDRGLGYTF.

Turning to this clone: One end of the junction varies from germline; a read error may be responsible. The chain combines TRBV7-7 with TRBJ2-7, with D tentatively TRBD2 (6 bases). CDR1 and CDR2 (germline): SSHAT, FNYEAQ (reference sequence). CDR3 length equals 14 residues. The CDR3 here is CASSPGMGGYEQYF. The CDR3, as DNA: TGTGCTAGCAGCCCAGGAATGGGAGGCTACGAGCAGTACTTC.

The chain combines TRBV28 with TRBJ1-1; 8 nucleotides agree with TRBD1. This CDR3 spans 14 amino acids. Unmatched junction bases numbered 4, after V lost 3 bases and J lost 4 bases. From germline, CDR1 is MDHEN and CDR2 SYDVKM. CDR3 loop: CASSFETGGTEAFF. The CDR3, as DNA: TGTGCCAGCAGTTTCGAAACAGGGGGCACTGAAGCTTTCTTT.

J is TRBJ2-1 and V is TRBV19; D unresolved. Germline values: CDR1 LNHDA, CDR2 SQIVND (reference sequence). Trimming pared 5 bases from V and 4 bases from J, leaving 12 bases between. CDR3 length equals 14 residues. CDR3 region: CASSYGRIYNEQFF. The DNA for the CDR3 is TGTGCCAGTAGTTACGGCCGGATTTACAATGAGCAGTTCTTC.

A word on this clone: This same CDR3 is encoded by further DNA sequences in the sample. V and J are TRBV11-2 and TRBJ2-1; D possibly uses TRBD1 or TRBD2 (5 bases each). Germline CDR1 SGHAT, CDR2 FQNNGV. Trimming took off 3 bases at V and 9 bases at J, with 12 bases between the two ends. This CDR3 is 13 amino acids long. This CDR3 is CASSLVGAGEQFF. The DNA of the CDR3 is TGTGCCAGCAGCTTGGTCGGGGCGGGTGAGCAGTTCTTC.

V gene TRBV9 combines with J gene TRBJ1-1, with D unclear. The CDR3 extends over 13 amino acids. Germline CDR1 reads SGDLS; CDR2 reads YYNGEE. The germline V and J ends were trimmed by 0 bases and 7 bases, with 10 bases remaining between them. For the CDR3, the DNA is TGTGCCAGCAGCGTAGGTGGTGGGGTTGAAGCTTTCTTT. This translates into CASSVGGGVEAFF. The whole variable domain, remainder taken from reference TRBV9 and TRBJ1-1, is DSGVTQTPKHLITATGQRVTLRCSPRSGDLSVYWYQQSLDQGLQFLIQYYNGEERAKGNILERFSAQQFPDLHSELNLSSLELGDSALYFCASSVGGGVEAFFGQGTRLTVV.

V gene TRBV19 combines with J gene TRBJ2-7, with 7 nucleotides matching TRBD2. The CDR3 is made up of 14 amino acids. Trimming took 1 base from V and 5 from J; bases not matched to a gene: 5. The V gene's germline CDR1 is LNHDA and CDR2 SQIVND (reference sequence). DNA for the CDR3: TGTGCCAGTAGTATAGGCCCAGCGGGGAACGAGCAGTACTTC. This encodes CASSIGPAGNEQYF.